The 26 T cell receptor beta chains listed next were all sequenced from one sample in a study of breast tumors, draining lymph nodes, adjacent tissues. The lymph nodes were axillary draining lymph nodes from breast cancer patients. Each CDR3 protein is one row after TCRdb ran MiXCR on the multiplex PCR reads. The sample has 200,000 or so distinct CDR3 sequences; around 29% are singletons. Sequenced: axillary lymph node tissue. These receptors were collected from a female donor with breast cancer. Some clones in this sample may be carry-over from other donors' samples.

The chain has TRBV7-2 and TRBJ2-5; the match to TRBD2 covers 7 bases. CDR3 size: 16 residues. CDR1 and CDR2 from the germline V gene are SGHTA and FQGNSA. The trim removed 1 base at V and 5 bases at J, leaving 10 bases unmatched. The CDR3 here is CASSLEASGGGETQYF. The CDR3 coding sequence is TGTGCCAGCAGCTTAGAGGCTAGCGGAGGTGGGGAGACCCAGTACTTC. The entire variable domain, with the rest obtained from reference TRBV7-2 and TRBJ2-5, is as follows: GAGVSQSPSNKVTEKGKDVELRCDPISGHTALYWYRQSLGQGLEFLIYFQGNSAPDKSGLPSDRFSAERTGGSVSTLTIQRTQQEDSAVYLCASSLEASGGGETQYFGPGTRLLVL.

This clonotype was recorded many times. This chain joins TRBV5-6 and TRBJ2-5; possibly TRBD2 for D (6 bases). V lost 1 base and J 1 base, leaving 8 bases between the germline ends. Per germline, CDR1 SGHDT and CDR2 YYEEEE. CDR3 length: 14 residues. The CDR3 reads CASSLMGGQETQYF. CDR3 nucleotide sequence: TGTGCCAGCAGCTTGATGGGAGGCCAAGAGACCCAGTACTTC.

Only a few counts were recorded for this clonotype. The J gene is TRBJ1-1, the V gene TRBV24-1; possible D gene TRBD1, 6 bases. From germline, CDR1 is KGHDR and CDR2 SFDVKD. V dropped 4 bases and J dropped 3 bases, with 17 bases sitting between them. The CDR3 runs 16 residues. The CDR3 DNA follows: TGTGCCACCAGTGACACCGGGACACTTAAAGACACTGAAGCTTTCTTT. Encoded protein: CATSDTGTLKDTEAFF.

This clonotype was detected ten times or more. V is TRBV5-1 and J is TRBJ2-3; 8 bases agree with TRBD1. CDR1 and CDR2 (germline): SGHRS, YFSETQ. J was trimmed by 4 bases and V by 0 bases; bases with no gene match: 4. This CDR3 is 15 amino acids long. Here the CDR3 DNA reads TGCGCCAGCAGCTTGGCAGGGGGCAGCCCAGATACGCAGTATTTT. This encodes CASSLAGGSPDTQYF.

This clonotype showed up many times. The chain employs TRBV6-6 and TRBJ1-2, with a possible D match to TRBD1 (6 bases). From germline, CDR1 is MNHNY and CDR2 SVGAGI (reference sequence). The length of the CDR3 is 13 residues. Trimming took off 4 bases at V and 7 bases at J, with 13 bases between the two ends. The CDR3 loop is CASSFQGSGGYTF. The DNA for the CDR3 is TGTGCCAGCAGTTTTCAGGGGTCGGGTGGCTACACCTTC.

This clonotype was recorded a few times. The V call is TRBV5-6, the J call TRBJ2-7; D is possibly TRBD1 or TRBD2 (5 bases each). The germline CDR1 and CDR2 sequences are SGHDT and YYEEEE. Trimming removed 4 bases from V and 2 bases from J, with 13 bases in between. CDR3 length: 14 residues. CDR3 residues: CASSRGTAAYEQYF. CDR3 nucleotides: TGTGCCAGCAGCCGTGGGACGGCTGCCTACGAGCAGTACTTC.

The table lists this clonotype with many counts. The chain carries TRBV2 and TRBJ2-1; D is ambiguous. This CDR3 has 14 residues. CDR1 is SNHLY, CDR2 FYNNEI, per germline. With 5 bases removed from V and 4 bases from J, the gap between germline ends came to 12 bases. The chain's CDR3 is CASSPEAAYNEQFF. CDR3 sequence (DNA): TGTGCCAGCAGTCCGGAAGCAGCTTACAATGAGCAGTTCTTC.

Notes on this clonotype: Lacking the conserved final phenylalanine or tryptophan, this CDR3 likely reflects a read error. The chain joins TRBV5-1 to TRBJ2-7, with 8 positions matching TRBD2. The CDR3 extends over 17 amino acids. CDR1 and CDR2 from the germline V gene are SGHRS and YFSETQ. The J segment lost 2 bases and the V segment lost 0 bases, leaving 10 bases of the junction unmatched. CDR3 region: CASSLGSTSGPTYEQYL. DNA for the CDR3: TGCGCCAGCAGCTTGGGGAGTACTAGCGGCCCCACCTACGAGCAGTACCTC.

The chain is built from TRBV13 and TRBJ1-6, with D tentatively TRBD1 (6 bases). CDR3 length: 14 residues. Trimming took 3 bases from V and 9 from J, leaving 12 bases between them. The germline gives CDR1 PRHDT, CDR2 FYEKMQ (reference sequence). The CDR3 DNA is TGTGCCAGCAGCTTCCCAAGGACAGCTTCACCCCTCCACTTT. Residues: CASSFPRTASPLHF.

This clonotype was seen repeatedly, ten times or more. The junction departs from germline at one end; a sequencing error may be responsible. The V gene is TRBV7-7, the J gene TRBJ2-1; 9 nucleotides line up with TRBD2. This CDR3 contains 17 residues. CDR1 SSHAT and CDR2 FNYEAQ come from the germline V gene (reference sequence). This CDR3 is CASSPSLAGDLNNEQFF. CDR3 bases: TGTGCTAGCAGCCCAAGTTTAGCGGGAGATCTGAACAATGAGCAGTTCTTC.

Comments on this clonotype: This is likely a read error, given that the CDR3 carries no conserved phenylalanine or tryptophan at its end. V and J are TRBV19 and TRBJ1-2; TRBD1 matches at 8 bases. This CDR3 spans 16 amino acids. Germline CDR1 and CDR2: LNHDA and SQIVND (reference sequence). The chain's CDR3 is CVSSPYGTGPFYGYTS. Here the CDR3 DNA reads TGTGTCAGTAGTCCCTACGGGACAGGACCTTTCTATGGCTACACCTCC.

This clonotype was detected many times. V gene TRBV12-3 or TRBV12-4 combines with J gene TRBJ2-7, with D hard to call. The V gene lost 3 bases and the J gene lost 2 bases, with 14 bases spanning the gap. The CDR3 contains 15 residues. Written as DNA, the CDR3 is TGTGCCAGCAGTTTGGGGTCACCTGGGACCTACGAGCAGTACTTC. This gives the protein CASSLGSPGTYEQYF.

This chain links TRBV7-6 with TRBJ2-3, with 15 bases matching TRBD2. The germline V gene has CDR1 SGHVS and CDR2 FNYEAQ. Trimming cost V 5 bases and J 9 bases; bases outside gene matches: 15. The CDR3 runs 18 residues. This CDR3 reads CASSLPRTSGGGTHTQYF. In DNA, the CDR3 is TGTGCCAGCAGCCTACCCCGGACTAGCGGGGGGGGAACACACACGCAGTATTTT. The whole variable domain, remainder taken from reference TRBV7-6 and TRBJ2-3, is GAGVSQSPRYKVTKRGQDVALRCDPISGHVSLYWYRQALGQGPEFLTYFNYEAQQDKSGLPNDRFSAERPEGSISTLTIQRTEQRDSAMYRCASSLPRTSGGGTHTQYFGPGTRLTVL.

In this sample, this clonotype turned up many times. V usage is TRBV10-3 and J usage is TRBJ2-3, with 11 nucleotides matching TRBD1. The CDR3 sequence is 13 residues long. The germline gives CDR1 ENHRY, CDR2 SYGVKD. Germline trimming cut 10 bases from V and 5 bases from J; bases unmatched to any gene: 5. CDR3 in DNA: TGTGCCACCGGACAGGGGGCAGGAGATACGCAGTATTTT. Encoded protein: CATGQGAGDTQYF.

A few counts support this clonotype. This may stem from a read error, because a much larger clone lies one nucleotide away. The chain couples TRBV5-1 to TRBJ1-3, with 8 bases lining up with TRBD1. CDR1 SGHRS and CDR2 YFSETQ come from the germline V gene. The CDR3 length is 15 residues. CDR3 nucleotide sequence: TGCGCCAGCAGCTCAGGGGGCCTCTCTGGAAACGCCATATATTTT. Translation: CASSSGGLSGNAIYF. Full variable domain (missing parts from reference TRBV5-1 and TRBJ1-3): KAGVTQTPRYLIKTRGQQVTLSCSPISGHRSVSWYQQTPGQGLQFLFEYFSETQRNKGNFPGRFSGRQFSNSRSEMNVSTLELGDSALYLCASSSGGLSGNAIYFGEGSWLTVV.

Many counts were recorded for this clonotype. This chain's CDR3 is CAWSPGQSGYTF. CDR3 coding DNA: TGTGCCTGGAGTCCAGGACAGTCAGGCTACACCTTC. This chain uses TRBV30 with TRBJ1-2, with D maybe TRBD1 (6 bases). This CDR3 has 12 residues. The V end lost 2 bases, the J end lost 8 bases, and 12 bases lay between the germline ends. Germline lookup yields CDR1 GTSNPN and CDR2 SVGIG (reference sequence).

This clonotype was observed at least ten times. The chain recombines TRBV18 with TRBJ2-5; tentatively, D is TRBD1 or TRBD2 (7 bases each). The ends were cut back, 3 bases at V and 1 base at J, with 15 bases in the middle. The germline V gene has CDR1 KGHSH and CDR2 LQKENI. This CDR3 comprises 16 residues. The CDR3 loop is CASSPPQGGSQETQYF. The CDR3 bases are TGTGCCAGCTCACCTCCCCAGGGGGGGAGCCAAGAGACCCAGTACTTC.

The V gene is TRBV18, the J gene TRBJ1-5, with D possibly TRBD1 on 5 matching bases. Germline V CDR1 and CDR2: KGHSH, LQKENI. V was trimmed by 2 bases and J by 2 bases, leaving 10 bases between them. CDR3 length equals 15 residues. In nucleotides, the CDR3 is TGTGCCAGCTCACCAGAAAAGGGACGCAATCAGCCCCAGCATTTT. Translated, it gives CASSPEKGRNQPQHF.

Ten or more counts support this clonotype. The chain has TRBV5-6 and TRBJ1-4, with 8 bases identical to TRBD1. CDR1 is SGHDT, CDR2 YYEEEE, per germline. Trimming removed 4 bases from V and 8 bases from J; junction bases left unmatched: 13. The CDR3 covers 16 residues. CDR3 sequence: CASSRFGQGEGEKLFF. CDR3 bases: TGTGCCAGCAGCCGATTCGGACAGGGAGAGGGAGAAAAACTGTTTTTT.

In this sample, this clonotype turned up a few times. This chain connects TRBV6-5 to TRBJ1-1; D uncertain. This CDR3 is 18 amino acids long. Trimming cost V 0 bases and J 1 base, with 18 bases left between them. Germline CDR1 is MNHEY and CDR2 is SVGAGI. CDR3 residues: CASSYSGTSTRTNTEAFF. The CDR3 nucleotides read TGTGCCAGCAGTTACTCTGGTACCTCGACACGGACGAACACTGAAGCTTTCTTT.

This clonotype was counted once. A much larger clone differs from this one at a single base, so this may be a read error. The chain joins TRBV5-1 to TRBJ2-5, with TRBD2 matching 10 bases. The CDR3 runs to 14 residues. The J segment lost 5 bases and the V segment lost 10 bases, leaving 11 bases of the junction unmatched. Germline loops: CDR1 SGHRS, CDR2 YFSETQ. The CDR3 reads CAGKPGLASETQYF. The CDR3 DNA reads TGCGCCGGCAAACCGGGACTAGCGAGCGAGACCCAGTACTTC.

In the case of this clonotype: Just one base apart from a much larger clone, this may be a read error. V usage is TRBV6-5 and J usage is TRBJ2-2, with D tentatively TRBD2 (6 bases). V gave up 7 bases and J gave up 6 bases, with 18 bases separating them. Germline CDR1 is MNHEY and CDR2 is SVGAGI. CDR3 length: 15 amino acids. CDR3: CASTLTGVDAGELFF. Written as DNA, the CDR3 is TGTGCCAGCACCTTAACGGGGGTTGACGCCGGGGAGCTGTTTTTT.

This clonotype was counted ten times or more. The chain combines TRBV29-1 with TRBJ2-1; no reliable D call. This CDR3 comprises 13 residues. V was clipped by 4 bases and J by 3 bases, with 10 bases between them. Germline CDR1 and CDR2: SQVTM and ANQGSEA. CDR3 in amino acids: CSVGVVNYNEQFF. DNA for the CDR3: TGCAGCGTTGGGGTAGTGAACTACAATGAGCAGTTCTTC.

The table lists this clonotype with many counts. The rearrangement uses TRBV7-8 and TRBJ2-5; weak D call: TRBD2 (6 bases). The CDR3 is made up of 16 amino acids. Looked up from germline, CDR1 is SGHVS and CDR2 is FQNEAQ. Trimming shortened V by 4 bases and J by 0 bases, and 15 bases separated the two germline ends. The CDR3 is CASSSTPGLDQETQYF. CDR3 DNA sequence: TGTGCCAGCAGCTCCACTCCGGGACTCGACCAAGAGACCCAGTACTTC.

This clonotype was detected many times. The genes are TRBV20-1 and TRBJ2-3, with D unresolved. With 0 bases removed from V and 2 bases from J, the gap between germline ends came to 15 bases. This CDR3 comprises 16 residues. CDR1 is DFQATT and CDR2 is SNEGSKA in the germline V gene (reference sequence). The CDR3 sequence is CSARDHLSGPTDTQYF. CDR3 in DNA: TGCAGTGCTAGAGATCACTTAAGTGGTCCCACAGATACGCAGTATTTT.

The sample holds many counts of this clonotype. The chain recombines TRBV2 with TRBJ2-1; TRBD1 agrees at 7 bases. The CDR3 has 15 residues. Germline CDR1 SNHLY, CDR2 FYNNEI. Losses at the gene ends were 6 bases for V and 2 bases for J; bases not matched to a gene: 7. This CDR3 reads CASSESRGPYNEQFF. The DNA for the CDR3 is TGTGCCAGCAGCGAGTCGAGGGGGCCCTACAATGAGCAGTTCTTC.